This T cell receptor beta chain was observed in a study of T cells in Graves' hyperthyroidism and ophthalmopathy. Trimming removed 5 bases from V and 5 bases from J, with 15 bases in between. This CDR3 contains 15 residues. Germline V gene lookup returns CDR1 MNHEY and CDR2 SVGAGI. RNA transcripts were the template for amplifying TCR beta CDR3 regions. Carried out on the TCR CDR3, a first-round RT-PCR used the HTBI primer set. TCRdb redid the calling of the multiplex PCR reads with MiXCR, one entry per CDR3 protein. The sample carries over 250,000 distinct CDR3 sequences, over 15% recorded once. The sequenced sample consisted of blood. The TCR comes from a woman in her sixties with Graves' ophthalmopathy. The chain uses TRBV6-5 and TRBJ2-2; D not certain. CDR3 amino acids: CASSHPGRTTGELFF. The CDR3, as DNA: TGTGCCAGCAGTCACCCCGGGCGAACGACCGGGGAGCTGTTTTTT.